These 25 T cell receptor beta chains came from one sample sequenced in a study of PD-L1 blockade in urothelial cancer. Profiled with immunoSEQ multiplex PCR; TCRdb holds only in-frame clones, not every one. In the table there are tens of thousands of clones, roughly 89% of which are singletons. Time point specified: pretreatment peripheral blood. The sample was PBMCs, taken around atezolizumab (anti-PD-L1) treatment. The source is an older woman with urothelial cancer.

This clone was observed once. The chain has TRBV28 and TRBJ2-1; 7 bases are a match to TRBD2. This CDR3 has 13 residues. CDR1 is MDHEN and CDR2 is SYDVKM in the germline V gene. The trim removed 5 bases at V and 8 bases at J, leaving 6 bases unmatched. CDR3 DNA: TGTGCCAGCAGTCCGCCGGGGAGGGATGAGCAGTTCTTC. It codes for CASSPPGRDEQFF.

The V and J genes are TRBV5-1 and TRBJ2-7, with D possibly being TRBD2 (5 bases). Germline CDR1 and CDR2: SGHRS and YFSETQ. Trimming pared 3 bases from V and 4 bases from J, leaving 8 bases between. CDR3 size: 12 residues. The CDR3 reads CASSSTTYEQYF. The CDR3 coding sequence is TGCGCCAGCAGCTCGACTACATACGAGCAGTACTTC.

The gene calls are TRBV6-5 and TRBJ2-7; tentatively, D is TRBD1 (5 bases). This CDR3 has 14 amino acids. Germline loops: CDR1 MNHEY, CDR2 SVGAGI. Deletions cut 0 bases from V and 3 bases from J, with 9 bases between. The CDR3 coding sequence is TGTGCCAGCAGTTACTCAGGGGCGTTCTACGAGCAGTACTTC. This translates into CASSYSGAFYEQYF.

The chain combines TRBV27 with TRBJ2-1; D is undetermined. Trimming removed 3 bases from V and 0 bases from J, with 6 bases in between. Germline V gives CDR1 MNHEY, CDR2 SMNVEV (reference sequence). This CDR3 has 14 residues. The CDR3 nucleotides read TGTGCCAGCAGTTTGCTGAGCTCCTACAATGAGCAGTTCTTC. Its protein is CASSLLSSYNEQFF.

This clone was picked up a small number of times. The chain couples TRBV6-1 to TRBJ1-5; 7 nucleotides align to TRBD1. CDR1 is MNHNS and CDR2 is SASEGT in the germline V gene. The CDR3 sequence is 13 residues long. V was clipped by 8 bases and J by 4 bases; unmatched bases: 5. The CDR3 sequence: CASSGTDNQPQHF. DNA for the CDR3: TGTGCCAGCTCTGGGACAGATAATCAGCCCCAGCATTTT.

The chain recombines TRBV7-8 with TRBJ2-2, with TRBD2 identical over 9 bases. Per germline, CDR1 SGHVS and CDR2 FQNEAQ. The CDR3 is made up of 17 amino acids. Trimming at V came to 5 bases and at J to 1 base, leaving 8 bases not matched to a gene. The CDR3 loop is CASSVIPSGMNTGELFF. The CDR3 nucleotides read TGTGCCAGCAGCGTAATACCTAGCGGGATGAACACCGGGGAGCTGTTTTTT.

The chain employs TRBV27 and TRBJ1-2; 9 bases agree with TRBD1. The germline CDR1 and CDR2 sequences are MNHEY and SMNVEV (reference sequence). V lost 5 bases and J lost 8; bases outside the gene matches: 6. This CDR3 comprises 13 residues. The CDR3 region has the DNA TGTGCCAGCAGTACTACAGGGGGCCGCGGCTACACCTTC. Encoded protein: CASSTTGGRGYTF.

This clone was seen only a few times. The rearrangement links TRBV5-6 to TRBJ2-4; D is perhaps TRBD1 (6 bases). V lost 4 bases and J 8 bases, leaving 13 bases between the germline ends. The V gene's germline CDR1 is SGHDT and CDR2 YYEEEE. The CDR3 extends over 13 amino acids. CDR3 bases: TGTGCCAGCAGCAAACAGGGTATAGACATTCAGTACTTC. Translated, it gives CASSKQGIDIQYF.

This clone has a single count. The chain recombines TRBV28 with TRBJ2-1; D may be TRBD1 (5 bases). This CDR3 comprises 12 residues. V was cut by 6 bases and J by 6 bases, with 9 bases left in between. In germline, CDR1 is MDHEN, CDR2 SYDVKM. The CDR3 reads CASSLRGNEQFF. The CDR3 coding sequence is TGTGCCAGCAGCCTAAGGGGCAATGAGCAGTTCTTC.

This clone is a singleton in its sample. In DNA form, the CDR3 reads TGTGCCAGCAGTTACGGAGCACGAGCCTACGAGCAGTACTTC. Translated, it gives CASSYGARAYEQYF. This chain uses TRBV6-6 with TRBJ2-7; D is undetermined. Germline V gene lookup returns CDR1 MNHNY and CDR2 SVGAGI (reference sequence). This CDR3 region has 14 residues. V was trimmed by 2 bases and J by 2 bases, leaving 10 bases between them.

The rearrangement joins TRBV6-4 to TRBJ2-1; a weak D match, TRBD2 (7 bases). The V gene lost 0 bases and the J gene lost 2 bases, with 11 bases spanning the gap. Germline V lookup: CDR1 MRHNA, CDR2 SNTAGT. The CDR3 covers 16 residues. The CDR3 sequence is CASSDSFGGPYNEQFF. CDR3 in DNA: TGTGCCAGCAGTGACTCGTTCGGGGGGCCCTACAATGAGCAGTTCTTC.

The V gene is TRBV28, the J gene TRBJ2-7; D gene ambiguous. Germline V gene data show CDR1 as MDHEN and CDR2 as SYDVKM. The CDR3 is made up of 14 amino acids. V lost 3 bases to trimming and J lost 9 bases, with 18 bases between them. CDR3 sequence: CASSFYDRLFLQYF. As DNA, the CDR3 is TGTGCCAGCAGTTTCTACGATCGCCTTTTTTTGCAGTACTTC.

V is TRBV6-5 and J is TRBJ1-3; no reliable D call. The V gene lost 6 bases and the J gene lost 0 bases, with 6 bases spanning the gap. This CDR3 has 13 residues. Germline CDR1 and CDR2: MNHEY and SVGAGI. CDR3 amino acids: CASSQDSGNTIYF. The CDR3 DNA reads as TGTGCCAGCAGCCAGGACTCTGGAAACACCATATATTTT.

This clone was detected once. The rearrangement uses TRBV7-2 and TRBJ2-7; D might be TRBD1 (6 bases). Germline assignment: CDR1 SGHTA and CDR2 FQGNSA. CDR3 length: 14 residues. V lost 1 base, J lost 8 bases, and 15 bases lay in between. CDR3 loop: CASSLEVSGVKQYF. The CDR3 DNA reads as TGTGCCAGCAGCTTAGAGGTTTCAGGGGTTAAGCAGTACTTC.

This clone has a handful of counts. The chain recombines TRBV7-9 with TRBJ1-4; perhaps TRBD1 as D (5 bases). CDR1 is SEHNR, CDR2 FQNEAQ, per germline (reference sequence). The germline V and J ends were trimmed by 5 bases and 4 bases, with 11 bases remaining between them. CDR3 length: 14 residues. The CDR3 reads CASSPTVSNEKLFF. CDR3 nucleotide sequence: TGTGCCAGCAGCCCGACAGTCAGTAATGAAAAACTGTTTTTT.

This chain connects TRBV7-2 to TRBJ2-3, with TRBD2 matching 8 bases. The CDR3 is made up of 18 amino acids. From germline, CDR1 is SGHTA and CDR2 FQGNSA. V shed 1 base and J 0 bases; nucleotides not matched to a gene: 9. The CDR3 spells CASSLVAGGATSTDTQYF. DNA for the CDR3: TGTGCCAGCAGCTTAGTTGCGGGGGGAGCCACTAGCACAGATACGCAGTATTTT.

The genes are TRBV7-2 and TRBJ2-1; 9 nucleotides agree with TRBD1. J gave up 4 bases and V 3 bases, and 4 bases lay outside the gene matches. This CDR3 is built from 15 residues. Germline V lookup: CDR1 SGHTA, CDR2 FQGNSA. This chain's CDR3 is CASSFTGGAYNEQFF. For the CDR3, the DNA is TGTGCCAGCAGCTTTACAGGGGGCGCTTACAATGAGCAGTTCTTC.

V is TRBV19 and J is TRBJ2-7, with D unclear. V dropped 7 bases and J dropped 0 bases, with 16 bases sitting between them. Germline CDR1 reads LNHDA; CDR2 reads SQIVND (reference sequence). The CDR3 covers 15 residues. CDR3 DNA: TGTGCCAGTAAAAAGGAGTCCTCGAGCTCCTACGAGCAGTACTTC. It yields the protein CASKKESSSSYEQYF. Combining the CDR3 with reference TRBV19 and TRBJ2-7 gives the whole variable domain DGGITQSPKYLFRKEGQNVTLSCEQNLNHDAMYWYRQDPGQGLRLIYYSQIVNDFQKGDIAEGYSVSREKKESFPLTVTSAQKNPTAFYLCASKKESSSSYEQYFGPGTRLTVT.

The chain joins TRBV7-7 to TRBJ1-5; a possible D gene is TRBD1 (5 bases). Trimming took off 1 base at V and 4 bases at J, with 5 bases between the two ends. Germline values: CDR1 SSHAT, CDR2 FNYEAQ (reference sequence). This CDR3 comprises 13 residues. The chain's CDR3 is CASSLDRNQPQHF. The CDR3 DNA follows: TGTGCCAGCAGCTTAGACAGGAATCAGCCCCAGCATTTT. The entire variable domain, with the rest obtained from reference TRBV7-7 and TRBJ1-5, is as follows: GAGVSQSPRYKVTKRGQDVTLRCDPISSHATLYWYQQALGQGPEFLTYFNYEAQPDKSGLPSDRFSAERPEGSISTLTIQRTEQRDSAMYRCASSLDRNQPQHFGDGTRLSIL.

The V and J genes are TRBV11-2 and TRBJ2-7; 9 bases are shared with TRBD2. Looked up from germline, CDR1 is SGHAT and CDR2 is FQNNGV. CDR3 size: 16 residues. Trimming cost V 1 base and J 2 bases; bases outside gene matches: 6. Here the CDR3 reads CASSLGGLASTYEQYF. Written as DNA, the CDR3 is TGTGCCAGCAGCTTAGGAGGACTAGCGAGTACCTACGAGCAGTACTTC. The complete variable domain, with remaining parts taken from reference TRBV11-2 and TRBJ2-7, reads EAGVAQSPRYKIIEKRQSVAFWCNPISGHATLYWYQQILGQGPKLLIQFQNNGVVDDSQLPKDRFSAERLKGVDSTLKIQPAKLEDSAVYLCASSLGGLASTYEQYFGPGTRLTVT.

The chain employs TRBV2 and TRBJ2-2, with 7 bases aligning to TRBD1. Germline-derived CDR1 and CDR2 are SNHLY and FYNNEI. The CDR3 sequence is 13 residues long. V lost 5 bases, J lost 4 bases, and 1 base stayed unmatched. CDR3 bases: TGTGCCAGCAGTCGGGACAGCACCGGGGAGCTGTTTTTT. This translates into CASSRDSTGELFF.

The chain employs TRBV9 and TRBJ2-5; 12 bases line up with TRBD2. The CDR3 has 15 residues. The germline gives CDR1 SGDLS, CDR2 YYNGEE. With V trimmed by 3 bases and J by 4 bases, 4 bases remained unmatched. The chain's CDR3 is CASSARLAGAETQYF. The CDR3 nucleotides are TGTGCCAGCAGCGCCCGACTAGCGGGGGCAGAGACCCAGTACTTC.

CDR3 nucleotide sequence: TGTGCCAGTAGTATCCTAAACTCTGGGGCCAACGTCCTGACTTTC. This codes for CASSILNSGANVLTF. The chain combines TRBV19 with TRBJ2-6; no definite D call. Germline values: CDR1 LNHDA, CDR2 SQIVND (reference sequence). The length of the CDR3 is 15 residues. Trimming took 3 bases from V and 0 from J, leaving 6 bases between them.

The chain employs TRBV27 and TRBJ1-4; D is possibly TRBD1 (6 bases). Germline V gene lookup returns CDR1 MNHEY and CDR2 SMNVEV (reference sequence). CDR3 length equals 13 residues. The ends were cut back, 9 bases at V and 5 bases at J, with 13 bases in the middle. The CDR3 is CASLDRRNEKLFF. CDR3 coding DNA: TGTGCCAGTCTCGACAGGAGGAATGAAAAACTGTTTTTT.

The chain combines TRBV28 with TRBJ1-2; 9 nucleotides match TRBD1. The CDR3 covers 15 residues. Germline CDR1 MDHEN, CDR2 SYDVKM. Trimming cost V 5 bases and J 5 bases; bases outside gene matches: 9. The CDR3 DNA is TGTGCCAGCAGTCCCCCGGGGACAGGGTGGTATGGCTACACCTTC. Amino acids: CASSPPGTGWYGYTF.